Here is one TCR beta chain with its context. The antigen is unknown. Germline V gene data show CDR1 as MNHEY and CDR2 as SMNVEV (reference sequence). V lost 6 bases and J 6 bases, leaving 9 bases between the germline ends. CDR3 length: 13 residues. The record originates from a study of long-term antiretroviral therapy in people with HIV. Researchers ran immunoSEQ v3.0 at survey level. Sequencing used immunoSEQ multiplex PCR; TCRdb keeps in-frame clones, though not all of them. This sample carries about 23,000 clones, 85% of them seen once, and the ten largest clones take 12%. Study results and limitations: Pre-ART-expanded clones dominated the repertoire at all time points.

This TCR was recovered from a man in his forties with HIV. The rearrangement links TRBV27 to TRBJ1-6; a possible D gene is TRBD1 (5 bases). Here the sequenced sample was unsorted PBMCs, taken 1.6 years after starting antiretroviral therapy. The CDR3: CASSRDFNSPLHF. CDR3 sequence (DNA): TGTGCCAGCAGCAGGGATTTTAATTCACCCCTCCACTTT.